The next 14 T cell receptor beta chains were all read from a single sample in a study of blood T cells in healthy people across ages. A second PCR of roughly 7 to 11 cycles used a sample-barcoded 5' primer and a J-beta primer mix. MiXCR, run by TCRdb on the 5' RACE reads, gives a single entry per CDR3 protein. The table has approximately 770,000 distinct CDR3 sequences, roughly 50% seen once. Material: blood. The receptors here all came from a man aged 25-45 years in good health.

The chain uses TRBV6-5 and TRBJ1-2; no reliable D call. The CDR3 contains 15 residues. Germline CDR1 is MNHEY and CDR2 is SVGAGI. Between the trimmed V and J ends, which lost 0 bases and 1 base, there was a span of 9 bases. The CDR3 DNA is TGTGCCAGCAGTTACTCGACGACCGTTAACTATGGCTACACCTTC. Amino acids: CASSYSTTVNYGYTF.

The V and J genes are TRBV11-2 and TRBJ2-5, with 9 bases fitting TRBD2. In germline, CDR1 is SGHAT, CDR2 FQNNGV. The trim removed 0 bases at V and 3 bases at J, leaving 8 bases unmatched. The CDR3 has 17 residues. The CDR3, as DNA: TGTGCCAGCAGCTTAGATCCTAATGCGGGAGGGAAAGAGACCCAGTACTTC. It specifies CASSLDPNAGGKETQYF.

This clonotype was observed many times. The J gene is TRBJ1-5, the V gene TRBV6-2 or TRBV6-3, with 9 bases aligning to TRBD1. J lost 4 bases, V lost 4 bases, and 11 bases had no gene match. Germline values: CDR1 MNHEY, CDR2 SVGEGT. The CDR3 runs to 17 residues. CDR3 sequence: CASSSSTGGGRNQPQHF. The CDR3 region has the DNA TGTGCCAGCAGTTCATCTACAGGGGGCGGAAGGAATCAGCCCCAGCATTTT.

This clonotype was detected only a few times. The chain is built from TRBV4-1 and TRBJ2-1; D is undetermined. Trimming removed 0 bases from V and 7 bases from J, with 4 bases in between. The CDR3 runs to 12 residues. The germline V gene encodes CDR1 MGHRA and CDR2 YSYEKL. The CDR3 region is CASSQEINEQFF. CDR3 coding DNA: TGCGCCAGCAGCCAAGAGATAAATGAGCAGTTCTTC.

This clonotype was recorded a few times. The chain uses TRBV10-3 and TRBJ2-3; D possibly corresponds to TRBD1 (6 bases). Germline V CDR1 and CDR2: ENHRY, SYGVKD. The CDR3 loop spans 16 amino acids. Trimming stripped 0 bases from V and 2 bases from J, with 12 bases between. CDR3 DNA: TGTGCCATCAGTGAGTCGATCCACAGGGCCACAGATACGCAGTATTTT. Protein product: CAISESIHRATDTQYF.

This clonotype has more than one count but fewer than ten. V gene TRBV4-3 combines with J gene TRBJ2-7, with D tentatively TRBD2 (5 bases). The germline V and J ends were trimmed by 0 bases and 2 bases, with 20 bases remaining between them. The length of the CDR3 is 18 residues. CDR1 is LGHNA and CDR2 is YSLEER in the germline V gene. The DNA for the CDR3 is TGCGCCAGCAGCCAAGATCGTACTAGTTGGGGTTACGCCTACGAGCAGTACTTC. It codes for CASSQDRTSWGYAYEQYF.

The table lists this clonotype with a few counts. The chain has TRBV10-3 and TRBJ2-4; D is tentatively TRBD1 or TRBD2 (6 bases each). The DNA end lines up better with TRBJ2-7; the J call may be wrong. Germline V gene data show CDR1 as ENHRY and CDR2 as SYGVKD. The CDR3 length is 14 residues. The CDR3 loop is CAISPPGGHYEQYF. CDR3 DNA sequence: TGTGCCATCAGCCCTCCCGGGGGCCACTACGAGCAGTACTTC.

The CDR3 DNA follows: TGTGCCAGCTCACTAACCCCAGCAGGGGCGTACGAGCAGTACTTC. Encoded protein: CASSLTPAGAYEQYF. The chain is built from TRBV18 and TRBJ2-7, with D possibly being TRBD1 (6 bases). CDR1 KGHSH and CDR2 LQKENI come from the germline V gene. This CDR3 has 15 amino acids. The V end was cut by 4 bases, the J end by 4 bases, with 17 bases between. The variable domain in full, with the rest retrieved from reference TRBV18 and TRBJ2-7, is NAGVMQNPRHLVRRRGQEARLRCSPMKGHSHVYWYRQLPEEGLKFMVYLQKENIIDESGMPKERFSAEFPKEGPSILRIQQVVRGDSAAYFCASSLTPAGAYEQYFGPGTRLTVT.

The chain recombines TRBV7-9 with TRBJ2-3, with D possibly being TRBD2 (6 bases). This CDR3 region has 16 residues. In germline, CDR1 is SEHNR, CDR2 FQNEAQ (reference sequence). V was pared by 0 bases and J by 2 bases, with 12 bases between. The CDR3 nucleotides read TGTGCCAGCAGCTTAGCAGGGACTTCGGTCACAGATACGCAGTATTTT. It encodes CASSLAGTSVTDTQYF.

This clonotype was observed a few times. The chain has TRBV20-1 and TRBJ2-1; no clear D gene. V was clipped by 1 base and J by 6 bases, with 7 bases between them. Germline CDR1 is DFQATT and CDR2 is SNEGSKA (reference sequence). The CDR3 consists of 12 residues. CDR3 sequence: CSARGWGNEQFF. Written as DNA, the CDR3 is TGCAGTGCTAGAGGGTGGGGCAATGAGCAGTTCTTC.

This clonotype was recorded a few times. The chain links TRBV29-1 to TRBJ2-3; D is perhaps TRBD2 (5 bases). Germline V CDR1 and CDR2: SQVTM, ANQGSEA. The CDR3 covers 14 residues. Trimming left V 4 bases short and J 2 bases short, with 13 bases between. The CDR3 coding sequence is TGCAGCGTTGTCCGTACGGACTTCACAGATACGCAGTATTTT. The encoded protein is CSVVRTDFTDTQYF.

A note on this clonotype: At one end the junction does not follow the germline gene, possibly because of a read error. V is TRBV11-2 and J is TRBJ2-1; TRBD2 matches at 10 bases. The CDR3 consists of 15 residues. Germline values: CDR1 SGHAT, CDR2 FQNNGV. The CDR3 sequence is CASSRGTSVHNEQFF. The CDR3 DNA is TGTGCCAGCAGCCGCGGGACTAGCGTCCACAATGAGCAGTTTTTC.

The chain combines TRBV21-1 with TRBJ1-1; the table names TRBD1, a call not compared with the DNA. TRBV21-1 is tagged as a pseudogene. The CDR3 sequence is 14 residues long. The DNA of the CDR3 is TGTGCCAGCAGCAAAGGTAGGGGGGACACTGAAGCTTTCTTT. This codes for CASSKGRGDTEAFF.

Only one count was recorded for this clonotype. The V and J genes are TRBV7-2 and TRBJ1-1; D remains unclear. This CDR3 comprises 12 residues. Trimming removed 8 bases at V and 2 bases at J, with 9 bases between. The germline gives CDR1 SGHTA, CDR2 FQGNSA. As DNA, the CDR3 is TGTGCCAGCGGACGTTTCAACACTGAAGCTTTCTTT. This encodes CASGRFNTEAFF. The variable domain in full, completed from reference TRBV7-2 and TRBJ1-1, reads GAGVSQSPSNKVTEKGKDVELRCDPISGHTALYWYRQSLGQGLEFLIYFQGNSAPDKSGLPSDRFSAERTGGSVSTLTIQRTQQEDSAVYLCASGRFNTEAFFGQGTRLTVV.